This T cell receptor beta chain was profiled in a study of T cells in Graves' hyperthyroidism and ophthalmopathy. Points from the study as a whole: In the blood, most expanded thyroid clonotypes above 0.001 appeared as well. The authors' 13 V-J model separated ophthalmopathy from stable hyperthyroidism. Model predictions of ophthalmopathy came a median about 6.3 months before onset.

This clonotype was observed a few times. Its antigen is still unknown. The V gene's germline CDR1 is SGHTA and CDR2 FQGNSA. The CDR3 is made up of 13 amino acids. V lost 5 bases, J lost 6 bases, and 13 bases lay in between. Diagnosis relied on clinical symptoms, serum thyroxine and TRAb, thyroid ultrasound and orbital computed tomography. Amplification of TCR beta CDR3 regions used RNA as the template. HTBI primers were the set used in a first-round RT-PCR of the TCR CDR3. Using its own MiXCR run on the multiplex PCR reads, TCRdb lists one record per CDR3 protein. The sample lists about 640,000 distinct CDR3 sequences, about 45% occurring once.

The material sequenced was peripheral blood or thyroid tissue (not recorded which). This TCR came from an adult man with Graves' disease, either hyperthyroidism or ophthalmopathy (not recorded which). The chain carries TRBV7-2 and TRBJ1-2; possibly TRBD1 for D (5 bases). CDR3 coding DNA: TGTGCCAGCAGCGGAGGTTGGGGGGATGGCTACACCTTC. Residues: CASSGGWGDGYTF.